The rows below give T cell receptor beta chains drawn from one sample of a study of CD8 T cells in Susac syndrome. TCRdb redid the calling of the immunoSEQ multiplex PCR reads with MiXCR, one entry per CDR3 protein. This table has more than 150,000 distinct CDR3 sequences, about 94% appearing once. Material: CD8+ T cells from PBMCs. Receptors were obtained from a human donor with multiple sclerosis. Each CDR3 is given with its conserved first and last residue. The D gene is left open where the match is weak. The listing skips clone size in some rows; elsewhere it reads once, few, many or a size class.

cdr3_length clone_size j_call v_call d_call cdr3_nt cdr3_aa
16 once TRBJ2-7 TRBV7-9 TRBD1 TGTGCCAGCAGCAATCAGGGACAGGCGGACTCCTACGAGCAGTACTTC CASSNQGQADSYEQYF
13 NA TRBJ2-7 TRBV25-1 TRBD1 TGTGCCACCACCGGGACAGGGACCTACGAGCAGTACTTC CATTGTGTYEQYF
14 NA TRBJ2-7 TRBV28 NA TGTGCCAGCAGTTTAGTCCAGGAGCTACACGAGCAGTACTTC CASSLVQELHEQYF
17 once TRBJ1-2 TRBV7-8 NA TGTGCCAGCAGCAATCTTCAGACACCTCGGCGGGACTATGGCTACACCTTC CASSNLQTPRRDYGYTF
12 NA TRBJ2-7 TRBV29-1 TRBD1 TGCAGCGTTGAAAAGGGGGCCAACGAGCAGTACTTC CSVEKGANEQYF
15 NA TRBJ1-2 TRBV29-1 NA TGCAGCGTTGAAGATCGGGACGGTGCTAACTATGGCTACACCTTC CSVEDRDGANYGYTF
16 NA TRBJ1-2 TRBV29-1 NA TGCAGCGTCTTGAGTGGGGTACCCCGCCCTATGGTGGGCTACACCTTC CSVLSGVPRPMVGYTF
18 NA TRBJ2-1 TRBV7-8 NA TGTGCCAGCAGCTTAGCGCTAATTGGTGCCGCGGGGAACAATGAGCAGTTCTTC CASSLALIGAAGNNEQFF
13 NA TRBJ1-2 TRBV9 NA TGTGCCAGCAGCTTGCGGGGCCGGGATGGCTACACCTTC CASSLRGRDGYTF
11 NA TRBJ1-1 TRBV30 NA TGTGCCTGGAGTGGGGCATATGAAGCTTTCTTT CAWSGAYEAFF
17 NA TRBJ2-6 TRBV9 NA TGTGCCAGCAGCGTGCCAAGGGGCGGCGCTGGGGCCAACGTCCTGACTTTC CASSVPRGGAGANVLTF
14 few TRBJ1-6 TRBV27 NA TGTGCCAGCAGTTTATCGCAGGGGAGTTCACCCCTCCACTTT CASSLSQGSSPLHF
14 NA TRBJ2-7 TRBV6-5 NA TGTGCCAGCAGTGAAGAATCTGGCTTCTACGAGCAGCACTTC CASSEESGFYEQHF
16 NA TRBJ1-2 TRBV13 NA TGTGCCAGCAGCTTAGGCCGGACAGCCAATAACTATGGCTACACCTTC CASSLGRTANNYGYTF
16 NA TRBJ2-7 TRBV14 NA TGTGCCAGCAGTCCTTTGGCTCCAACGATTGTGAACGAGCAGTACTTC CASSPLAPTIVNEQYF
13 NA TRBJ1-1 TRBV30 NA TGTGCCTGGCGTACAGGGCGGAACACTGAAGCTTTCTTT CAWRTGRNTEAFF
15 NA TRBJ2-1 TRBV15 NA TGTGCCACCGCCTGGGGGGCAAAGTCCTACAATGAGCAGTTCTTC CATAWGAKSYNEQFF
19 NA TRBJ2-3 TRBV29-1 TRBD2 TGCAGCGTTGAAGATCTAGAAGATTATAGCGGGGCGGGCACAGATACGCAGTATTTT CSVEDLEDYSGAGTDTQYF
16 NA TRBJ2-7 TRBV27 NA TGTGCCAGCAGCTCCCTTCGTGGCCGTGAAACCTACGAGCAGTACTTC CASSSLRGRETYEQYF
13 NA TRBJ2-7 TRBV20-1 TRBD1 TGCAGTGCTAGCCGGGACAGGGACTACGAGCAGTACTTC CSASRDRDYEQYF
13 NA TRBJ2-7 TRBV30 TRBD1 TGTGCCTGGAGTCCGACAGGGAGCCACGAGCAGTACTTC CAWSPTGSHEQYF
15 NA TRBJ2-3 TRBV20-1 NA TGCAGTGCCGCAGGCGGGGTAGCTAGCACAGATACGCAGTATTTT CSAAGGVASTDTQYF
14 NA TRBJ2-3 TRBV28 NA TGTGCCAGCAGTTTATTGGCGGGGGCGGATACGCAGTATTTT CASSLLAGADTQYF
15 NA TRBJ1-1 TRBV15 NA TGTGCCACCAGCAGAGGAGCGGAGGAAAACACTGAAGCTTTCTTT CATSRGAEENTEAFF
14 NA TRBJ2-7 TRBV6-5 TRBD1 TGTGCCAGCACCCCACAGGGGAAAGGGTACGAGCAGTACTTC CASTPQGKGYEQYF
13 NA TRBJ1-1 TRBV30 NA TGTGCCTGGAAAGGGGTAACGAACACTGAAGCTTTCTTT CAWKGVTNTEAFF
17 NA TRBJ1-3 TRBV20-1 NA TGCAGTGCTAGAGACCCTTCGACAGATGTGTCTGGAAACACCATATATTTT CSARDPSTDVSGNTIYF
15 NA TRBJ2-5 TRBV28 TRBD2 TGTGCCAGCAGTCCGTTGACTAGCGGCCAAGAGACCCAGTACTTC CASSPLTSGQETQYF
14 NA TRBJ1-4 TRBV14 NA TGTGCCAGCAGCCAGATCCAGAGGGATGAAAAACTGTTTTTT CASSQIQRDEKLFF
13 NA TRBJ1-2 TRBV2 TRBD1 TGTGCCAGCCCGGGGACAGCCTCAGGCGGCTACACCTTC CASPGTASGGYTF
13 NA TRBJ2-1 TRBV24-1 NA TGTGCCACCAGTGACCCAGGGTACAATGAGCAGTTCTTC CATSDPGYNEQFF
13 NA TRBJ1-1 TRBV25-1 NA TGTGCCAGCAGTAGGGACCGAGGGACTGAAGCTTTCTTT CASSRDRGTEAFF
16 NA TRBJ2-3 TRBV15 TRBD2 TGTGCCACCAGCAGAGGATCAAGCGGGGCGAGAACTACGCAGTATTTT CATSRGSSGARTTQYF
11 NA TRBJ1-6 TRBV27 NA TGTGCCAGCCAGAGCAGTTCACCCCTCCACTTT CASQSSSPLHF
14 NA TRBJ2-7 TRBV15 NA TGTGCCACCTCCGGGGGAAGCGGTTCCTACGAGCAGTACTTC CATSGGSGSYEQYF
15 NA TRBJ2-7 TRBV15 TRBD1 TGTGCCACCAGCAGAGATGGGACAGCTTCCTACGAGCAGTACTTC CATSRDGTASYEQYF
15 NA TRBJ1-6 TRBV7-9 TRBD1 TGTGCCAGCAGCGATTCGGGACAGGGGAGGACACCCCTCCACTTT CASSDSGQGRTPLHF
12 NA TRBJ2-5 TRBV29-1 TRBD1 TGCAGCGTTGACAACAGGGGGGAGACCCAGTACTTC CSVDNRGETQYF
15 NA TRBJ2-1 TRBV5-6 TRBD1 TGTGCCAGCAGTCCCGGGACAGGGAGCGGCAATGAGCAGTTCTTC CASSPGTGSGNEQFF
12 NA TRBJ1-1 TRBV12-5 NA TGTGCTAGTGGTTTGGGAGTGTTTGAAGCTTTCTTT CASGLGVFEAFF
10 NA TRBJ2-1 TRBV28 NA TGTGCCAGCAGTGGACTTGAGCAGTTCTTC CASSGLEQFF
17 NA TRBJ2-1 TRBV6-2/TRBV6-3 TRBD2 TGTGCCAGCAGTGCCTCCCTTAGCGGGGGGCCCCGCACGGAGCAGTTCTTC CASSASLSGGPRTEQFF
12 NA TRBJ2-7 TRBV29-1 NA TGCAGCGTTGTCTCCAGGGGAGGCGAGCAGTACTTC CSVVSRGGEQYF
13 NA TRBJ2-7 TRBV7-7 NA TGTGCCAGCAGCTTAGGGACGAACGACGAGCAGTACTTC CASSLGTNDEQYF
13 NA TRBJ2-7 TRBV5-6 TRBD2 TGTGCCAGCAGCCCCGGGGGGGTCTCCGAGCAGTACTTC CASSPGGVSEQYF